The following is a TCR beta chain sequence with its context. Its antigen is currently unknown. TCRdb reworked the 5' RACE reads into one entry per CDR3 protein, no DNA. The sample totals approximately 85,000 distinct CDR3 sequences. The germline CDR1 and CDR2 sequences are MDHEN and SYDVKM. CDR3 length: 14 amino acids. T cells were not sorted, and total RNA was isolated straight from whole blood. These data belong to a study of monozygotic twins with inflammatory bowel disease. Findings and caveats of the study: IBD patients exhibited fewer clonotypes shared with other individuals than healthy twins, particularly with disease activity.

This receptor was identified in a human donor with ulcerative colitis or Crohn's disease, or a healthy co-twin of an affected twin (not recorded which). Sequenced sample: blood. The rearrangement uses TRBV28 and TRBJ1-3; TCRdb's assignment of TRBD1 cannot be checked, as there is no DNA. The CDR3 loop is CASSLQGTGNTIYF.